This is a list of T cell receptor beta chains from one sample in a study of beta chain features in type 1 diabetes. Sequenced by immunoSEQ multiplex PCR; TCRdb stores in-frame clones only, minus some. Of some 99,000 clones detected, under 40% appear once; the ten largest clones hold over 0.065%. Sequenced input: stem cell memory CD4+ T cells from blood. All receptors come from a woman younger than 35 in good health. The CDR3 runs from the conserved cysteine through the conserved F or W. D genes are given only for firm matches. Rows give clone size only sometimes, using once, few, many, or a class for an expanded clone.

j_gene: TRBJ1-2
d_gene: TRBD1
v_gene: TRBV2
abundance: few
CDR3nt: TGTGCCAGCAGTGAGGGACAGTATGCGGGCTACACCTTC
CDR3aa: CASSEGQYAGYTF

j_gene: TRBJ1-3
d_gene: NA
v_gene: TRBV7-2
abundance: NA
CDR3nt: TGTGCCAGCAGCTTAGGACAGACGGGTAACACCATATATTTT
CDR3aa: CASSLGQTGNTIYF

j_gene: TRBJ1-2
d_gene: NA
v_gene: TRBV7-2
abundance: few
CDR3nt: TGTGCCAGCAGCTTAAGGGGAGGGAGACAGGTCTTC
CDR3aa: CASSLRGGRQVF

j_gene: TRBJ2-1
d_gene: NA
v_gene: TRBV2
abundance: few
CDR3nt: TGTGCCAGCCTATGGGGTCTAGCGTATGAGCAGTTCTTC
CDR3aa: CASLWGLAYEQFF

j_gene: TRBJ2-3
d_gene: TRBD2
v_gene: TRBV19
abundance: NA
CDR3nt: TGTGCCAGTAGTATGGGACTAGCGGGAGTCAGAGATACGCAGTATTTT
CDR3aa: CASSMGLAGVRDTQYF

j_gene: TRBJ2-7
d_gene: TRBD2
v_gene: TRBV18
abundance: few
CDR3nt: TGTGCCAGCTCACCACCGGCTAGCGGGAGCTCCTACGAGCAGTACTTC
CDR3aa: CASSPPASGSSYEQYF

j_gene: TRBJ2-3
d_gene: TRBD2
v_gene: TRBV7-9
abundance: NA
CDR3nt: TGTGCCAGCAGCGGCTGGACTAGCGGAAGCACAGATACGCAGTATTTT
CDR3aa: CASSGWTSGSTDTQYF

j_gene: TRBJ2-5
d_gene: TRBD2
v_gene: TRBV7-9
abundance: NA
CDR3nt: TGTGCCAGCAGAGGACTAGCGTGGCAAGAGACCCAGTACTTC
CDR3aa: CASRGLAWQETQYF

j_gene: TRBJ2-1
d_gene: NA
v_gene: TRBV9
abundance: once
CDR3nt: TGTGCCAGCAGCGTTTCCTTAAATTTATACAATGAGCAGTTCTTC
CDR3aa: CASSVSLNLYNEQFF

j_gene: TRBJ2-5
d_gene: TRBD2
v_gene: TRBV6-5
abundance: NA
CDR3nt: TGTGCCAGCAGCTACGGGCTAGCGGGGCTGGGAATCTACTTC
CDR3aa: CASSYGLAGLGIYF

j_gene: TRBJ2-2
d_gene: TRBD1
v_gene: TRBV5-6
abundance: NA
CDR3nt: TGTGCCAGCAGCTTGGAAACAGGGGTAGCGAAGCTGTTTTTT
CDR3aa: CASSLETGVAKLFF

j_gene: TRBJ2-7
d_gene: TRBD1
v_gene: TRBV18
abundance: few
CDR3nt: TGTGCCAGCTCACCGGACAGGTACGAGCAGTACTTC
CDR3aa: CASSPDRYEQYF

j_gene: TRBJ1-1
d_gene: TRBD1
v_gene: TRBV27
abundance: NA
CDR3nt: TGTGCCAGCAGTTCGGGACAGGGGATGAACACTGAAGCTTTCTTT
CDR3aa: CASSSGQGMNTEAFF

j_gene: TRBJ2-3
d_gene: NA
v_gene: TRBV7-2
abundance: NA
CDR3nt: TGTGCCAGCAGCTTAGCGCGAGAAGATACGCAGTATTTT
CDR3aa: CASSLAREDTQYF

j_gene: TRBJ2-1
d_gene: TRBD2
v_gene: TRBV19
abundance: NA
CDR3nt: TGTGCCAGTAGTATAGACCCCGGGTCCGGGAGGGCTATAAATGAGCAGTTCTTC
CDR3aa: CASSIDPGSGRAINEQFF

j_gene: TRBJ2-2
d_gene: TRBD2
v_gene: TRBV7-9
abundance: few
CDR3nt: TGTGCCAGCAGCGCCAATAGACTAGCGGGAGGTGCCGGGGAGCTGTTTTTT
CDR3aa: CASSANRLAGGAGELFF

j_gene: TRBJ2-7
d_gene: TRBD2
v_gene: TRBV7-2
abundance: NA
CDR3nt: TGTGCCAGCAGCTTAGCGGGAAGCGGGGACTACGAGCAGTACTTC
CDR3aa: CASSLAGSGDYEQYF

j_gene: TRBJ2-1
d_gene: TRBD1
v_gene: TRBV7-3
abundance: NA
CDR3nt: TGTGCCAGCAGCTCGGTCGGGACAGGGGTTAGAGAGCAGTTCTTC
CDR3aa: CASSSVGTGVREQFF

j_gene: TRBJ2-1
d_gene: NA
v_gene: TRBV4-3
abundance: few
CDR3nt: TGCGCCAGCAGCCCGCGTCAATTGTCCTACAATGAGCAGTTCTTC
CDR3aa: CASSPRQLSYNEQFF

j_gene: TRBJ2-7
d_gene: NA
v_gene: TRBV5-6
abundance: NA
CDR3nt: TGTGCCAGCAGCGTTCCCCTCTCCTACGAGCAGTACTTC
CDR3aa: CASSVPLSYEQYF

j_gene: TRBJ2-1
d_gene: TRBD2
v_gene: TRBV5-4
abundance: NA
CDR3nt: TGTGCCAGCAGCCCTCCCGGGACTAGCCTCCGGAGGGAGCAGTTCTTC
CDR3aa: CASSPPGTSLRREQFF

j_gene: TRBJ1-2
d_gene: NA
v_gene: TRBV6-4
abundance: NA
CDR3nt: TGTGCCAGCAGCATCCGCGCGAACTCTAACTATGGCTACACCTTC
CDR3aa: CASSIRANSNYGYTF

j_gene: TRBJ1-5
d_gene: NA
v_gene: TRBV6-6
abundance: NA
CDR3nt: TGTGCCAGCGGGAGGGAGAGGGAGCCCCAGCATTTT
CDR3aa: CASGREREPQHF

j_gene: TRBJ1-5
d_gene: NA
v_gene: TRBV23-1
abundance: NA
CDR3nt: TGCGCCAGCAGTCTCCCTCGAGGTTGTAGCAATCAGCCCCAGCATTTT
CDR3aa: CASSLPRGCSNQPQHF

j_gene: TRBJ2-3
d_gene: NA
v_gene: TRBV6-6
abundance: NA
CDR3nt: TGTGCCAGCAGCCAGGGCAGGGTCACAGATACGCAGTATTTT
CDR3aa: CASSQGRVTDTQYF

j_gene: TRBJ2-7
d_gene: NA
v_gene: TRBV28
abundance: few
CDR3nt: TGTGCCAGCAGTTACCGGGACTCTTACTCGGGGGAGCAGTACTTC
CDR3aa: CASSYRDSYSGEQYF

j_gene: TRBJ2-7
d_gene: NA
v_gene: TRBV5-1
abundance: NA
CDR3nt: TGCGCCAGCAGCACAAGACTCGGGACAAGCCACTACGAGCAGTACTTC
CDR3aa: CASSTRLGTSHYEQYF

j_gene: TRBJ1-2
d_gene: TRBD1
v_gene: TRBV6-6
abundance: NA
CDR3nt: TGTGCCAGCAGTTACCCCAGAGACAGGGTCCCCTATGGCTACACCTTC
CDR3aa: CASSYPRDRVPYGYTF

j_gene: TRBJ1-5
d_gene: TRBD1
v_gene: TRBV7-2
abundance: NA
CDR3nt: TGTGCCAGCAGCCCTTACCTAGGACAGGGACATCAGCCCCAGCATTTT
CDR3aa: CASSPYLGQGHQPQHF

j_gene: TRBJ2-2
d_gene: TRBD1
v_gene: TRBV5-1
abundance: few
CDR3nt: TGCGCCAGCAGCTTCCAACAGGGGGCTGTCGGGGAGCTGTTTTTT
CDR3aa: CASSFQQGAVGELFF

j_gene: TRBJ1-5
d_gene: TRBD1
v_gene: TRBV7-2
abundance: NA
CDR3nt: TGTGCCAGCAGCCAGGACAGGGATCAGCCCCAGCATTTT
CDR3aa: CASSQDRDQPQHF

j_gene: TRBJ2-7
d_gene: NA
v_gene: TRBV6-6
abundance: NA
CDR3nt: TGTGCCAGCAGTTTCCGGACTATCTACGAGCAGTACTTC
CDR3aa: CASSFRTIYEQYF

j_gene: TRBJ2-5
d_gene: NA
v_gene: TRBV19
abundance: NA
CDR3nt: TGTGCCAGTAGTAGGCAGGTTTTTGGGGAGACCCAGTACTTC
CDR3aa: CASSRQVFGETQYF

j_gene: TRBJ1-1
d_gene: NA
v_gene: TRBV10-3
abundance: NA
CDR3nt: TGTGCCATCAGTGAAGGACAGCCGCTGAGGGCTTTCTTT
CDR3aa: CAISEGQPLRAFF

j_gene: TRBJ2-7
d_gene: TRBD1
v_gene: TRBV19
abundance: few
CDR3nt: TGTGCCAGTAGTCCCTTAACAGGGGTATTCTCCTACGAGCAGTACTTC
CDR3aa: CASSPLTGVFSYEQYF

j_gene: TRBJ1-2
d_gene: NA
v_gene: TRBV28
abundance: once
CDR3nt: TGTGCCAGCAGCCGCGGCCTTGGTAACTATGGCTACACCTTC
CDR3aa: CASSRGLGNYGYTF

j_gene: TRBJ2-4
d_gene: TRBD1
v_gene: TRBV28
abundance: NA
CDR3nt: TGTGCCAGCACCCGGGACAGCGCCAAAAACATTCAGTACTTC
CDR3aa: CASTRDSAKNIQYF

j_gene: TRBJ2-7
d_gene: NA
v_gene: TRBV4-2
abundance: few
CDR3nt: TGTGCCAGCAGCCAAGATCGGGGCCGGGGGATATCCTACGAGCAGTACTTC
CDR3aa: CASSQDRGRGISYEQYF

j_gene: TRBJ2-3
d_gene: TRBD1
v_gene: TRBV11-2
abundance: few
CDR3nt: TGTGCCAGCAGCTCAAGACAGGGAAGCAGGACAGATACGCAGTATTTT
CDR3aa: CASSSRQGSRTDTQYF